A single sample gave rise to the 2 T cell receptor beta chains below, sequenced in a study of sequential checkpoint blockade in melanoma. The sample's treatment: randomized to nivolumab then ipilimumab (arm A) or the reverse (arm B). The assay was immunoSEQ multiplex PCR, and TCRdb's table has in-frame clones only and misses some. Of fewer than 35,000 clones in the sample, 86% were seen once. The material was CD8+ T cells sorted from blood (inferred from file names), obtained from a patient given nivolumab and ipilimumab in sequence. Receptors originate from a human donor with melanoma.

In this sample, this clone turned up once. The rearrangement joins TRBV4-1 to TRBJ2-3; tentatively, D is TRBD2 (6 bases). CDR1 and CDR2 from the germline V gene are MGHRA and YSYEKL. V was clipped by 1 base and J by 6 bases, with 11 bases between them. This CDR3 comprises 14 residues. The CDR3 loop reads CASSQGLGADTQYF. The DNA of the CDR3 is TGCGCCAGCAGCCAAGGACTAGGTGCGGATACGCAGTATTTT.

Points on this clone: One junction end does not reproduce the germline sequence, and a read error may be involved. This chain links TRBV7-2 with TRBJ2-2; 10 bases fit TRBD2. The V gene's germline CDR1 is SGHTA and CDR2 FQGNSA. The CDR3 is 15 residues long. The CDR3 DNA reads TGCGCCAGCAGCCCAACTAGCGGGGTTGCCGGGGAGCTGTTTTTT. It is translated as CASSPTSGVAGELFF.